These 20 T cell receptor beta chains were all obtained from the same sample, sequenced in a study of blood T cells in healthy people across ages. Using a J-beta primer mix together with a sample-barcoded 5' primer, a second PCR was run for roughly 6 to 11 cycles. Using its own MiXCR run on the 5' RACE reads, TCRdb lists one record per CDR3 protein. The table includes 650,000 to 800,000 distinct CDR3 sequences, more than 45% detected once. The sequencing input was blood. The receptors stem from a woman over 75 in good health.

Concerning this clonotype: Being one base from a much bigger clone, this may be a read error. The gene calls are TRBV6-5 and TRBJ1-4; D might be TRBD1 (6 bases). Germline CDR1 is MNHEY and CDR2 is SVGAGI. This CDR3 contains 12 residues. This CDR3 is CATGTTKEKLFF. In nucleotides, the CDR3 is TGCGCCACAGGGACAACTAAGGAAAAACTGTTTTTT.

Comments on this clonotype: A much larger clone is a single base away; this may be a read error. V usage is TRBV2 and J usage is TRBJ2-5, with D perhaps matching TRBD1 (5 bases). V was trimmed by 6 bases and J by 2 bases, leaving 10 bases between them. The CDR3 consists of 13 residues. The germline V gene encodes CDR1 SNHLY and CDR2 FYNNEI. The CDR3, as DNA: TGTGCCAGCAGCGGACGGACACAAGAGACCCAGTACTTC. This gives the protein CASSGRTQETQYF.

The V and J genes are TRBV12-3 or TRBV12-4 and TRBJ1-4; D is unclear. The V gene lost 4 bases and the J gene lost 8 bases, with 23 bases spanning the gap. The length of the CDR3 is 17 residues. The chain's CDR3 is CASSSLQDHTHREKLFF. Written as DNA, the CDR3 is TGTGCCAGCAGTTCCCTTCAGGACCACACTCATAGGGAAAAACTGTTTTTT.

The V and J genes are TRBV5-1 and TRBJ2-5; D tentatively fits TRBD1 or TRBD2 (5 bases each). The DNA end lines up better with TRBJ2-7; the J call may be wrong. Per germline, CDR1 SGHRS and CDR2 YFSETQ. The CDR3 extends over 14 amino acids. CDR3 protein: CASSLTEGFGEQYF. In nucleotides, the CDR3 is TGCGCCAGCAGCTTGACCGAGGGGTTTGGCGAGCAGTACTTC.

A few counts support this clonotype. The chain uses TRBV20-1 and TRBJ2-5; 7 nucleotides match TRBD2. CDR3 size: 15 residues. The V gene end was trimmed by 6 bases and the J gene end by 11 bases; junction bases not matched to a gene: 21. Germline CDR1 is DFQATT and CDR2 is SNEGSKA (reference sequence). CDR3 amino acids: CSAHTPGLPYNEQYF. CDR3 DNA sequence: TGCAGTGCCCATACCCCGGGACTACCTTACAATGAGCAGTACTTC.

This clonotype has a count of ten or more. The rearrangement joins TRBV13 to TRBJ2-1, with TRBD2 as a possible D gene (5 bases). The CDR3 totals 16 residues. Trimming pared 3 bases from V and 4 bases from J, leaving 16 bases between. From germline, CDR1 is PRHDT and CDR2 FYEKMQ (reference sequence). CDR3 in DNA: TGTGCCAGCAGCTTCCCGGCGGGCCCCGGTTACAATGAGCAGTTCTTC. It specifies CASSFPAGPGYNEQFF.

The chain combines TRBV7-2 with TRBJ2-7; TRBD1 might be the D (5 bases). The V gene lost 2 bases and the J gene lost 1 base, with 12 bases spanning the gap. This CDR3 comprises 15 residues. CDR1 is SGHTA and CDR2 is FQGNSA in the germline V gene. The CDR3 DNA sequence: TGTGCCAGCAGCTTACAGCAGGGAACGTCCTACGAGCAGTACTTC. Translation: CASSLQQGTSYEQYF.

This clonotype was seen a single time. V gene TRBV18 combines with J gene TRBJ2-7; D is perhaps TRBD1 or TRBD2 (5 bases each). This CDR3 region has 19 residues. Deletions cut 2 bases from V and 9 bases from J, with 32 bases between. The germline gives CDR1 KGHSH, CDR2 LQKENI. This CDR3 is CASSPASGRGGRNAGRQYF. The CDR3 DNA is TGTGCCAGCTCACCAGCCTCAGGGCGTGGAGGACGAAACGCGGGTCGGCAGTACTTC.

V gene TRBV10-3 combines with J gene TRBJ2-7, with a weak D call TRBD2 (7 bases). CDR1 and CDR2 (germline): ENHRY, SYGVKD. The ends were cut back, 8 bases at V and 2 bases at J, with 13 bases in the middle. CDR3 length equals 13 residues. The CDR3 loop reads CAIGRDTTYEQYF. Here the CDR3 DNA reads TGTGCCATCGGGAGGGACACCACCTACGAGCAGTACTTC.

This clonotype was found once. This may be a read error: a much more frequent sequence differs by one nucleotide. This chain joins TRBV7-2 and TRBJ2-2; D call uncertain. The germline V gene has CDR1 SGHTA and CDR2 FQGNSA. The V and J ends lost 5 bases and 4 bases respectively, with 14 bases between them. The CDR3 is 15 residues long. CDR3: CASSPGRVSTGELFF. CDR3 nucleotide sequence: TGTGCCAGCAGCCCCGGCCGGGTTAGCACCGGGGAGCTGTTTTTT.

This chain connects TRBV12-3 or TRBV12-4 to TRBJ1-5; a weak D match, TRBD1 (5 bases). This CDR3 comprises 13 residues. V was pared by 3 bases and J by 10 bases, with 13 bases between. CDR3 sequence (DNA): TGTGCCAGCAGTTTCGACAGTGCTATACCCCAGCATTTT. Translating gives CASSFDSAIPQHF.

This clonotype appeared a single time. CDR3 nucleotides: TGTGCCAGCAGTCTAGCGGGGTACACCTACGAGCAGTACTTC. Protein: CASSLAGYTYEQYF. The chain joins TRBV27 to TRBJ2-5; the match to TRBD2 covers 9 bases. The DNA matches TRBJ2-7 better at its end, which makes the J call doubtful. Germline CDR1 MNHEY, CDR2 SMNVEV (reference sequence). There are 14 residues in the CDR3.

In nucleotides, the CDR3 is TGCAGTGCTATACAGGGGGTGAACACTGAAGCTTTCTTT. This encodes CSAIQGVNTEAFF. The chain recombines TRBV20-1 with TRBJ1-1; the match to TRBD1 covers 8 bases. The CDR3 totals 13 residues. CDR1 is DFQATT, CDR2 SNEGSKA, per germline (reference sequence). The J segment lost 0 bases and the V segment lost 4 bases, leaving 1 base of the junction unmatched.

The CDR3 nucleotides read TGTGCCAGCAGTGACCAACCCAGGGTTTTTGGCTACACCTTC. Its protein product is CASSDQPRVFGYTF. The chain is built from TRBV6-5 and TRBJ1-2; tentative D call: TRBD1 (5 bases). The CDR3 sequence is 14 residues long. CDR1 and CDR2 from the germline V gene are MNHEY and SVGAGI. V dropped 5 bases and J dropped 7 bases, with 17 bases sitting between them.

The V call is TRBV28, the J call TRBJ2-1; D is perhaps TRBD1 (5 bases). The DNA end is a closer match to TRBJ2-7, so the J assignment may be wrong. Germline loops: CDR1 MDHEN, CDR2 SYDVKM. The CDR3 loop spans 14 amino acids. The CDR3 reads CASGEDSSYNEQYF. For the CDR3, the DNA is TGTGCCAGCGGAGAAGACAGCTCCTACAATGAGCAGTACTTC.

V is TRBV20-1 and J is TRBJ2-3, with 10 bases identical to TRBD1. CDR3 length: 15 residues. The V gene end was trimmed by 6 bases and the J gene end by 5 bases; junction bases not matched to a gene: 11. Germline loops: CDR1 DFQATT, CDR2 SNEGSKA (reference sequence). The CDR3 bases are TGCAGTGCCAGCGGTGACAGGGGGCCCCAAGATACGCAGTATTTT. Its translation is CSASGDRGPQDTQYF.

A word on this clonotype: A much larger clonotype is one base distant, so this may be a read error. V and J are TRBV14 and TRBJ2-3; possible D gene TRBD2, 6 bases. The V end lost 7 bases, the J end lost 0 bases, and 14 bases lay between the germline ends. CDR3 length equals 15 residues. Germline V gene sequence: CDR1 SGHDN, CDR2 FVKESK. CDR3 residues: CASNSIGTSTDTQYF. For the CDR3, the DNA is TGTGCCAGCAATTCAATCGGGACTAGCACAGATACGCAGTATTTT.

This clonotype has ten or more counts. The chain has TRBV27 and TRBJ2-2; D is perhaps TRBD2 (7 bases). The ends were cut back, 5 bases at V and 9 bases at J, with 16 bases in the middle. Looked up from germline, CDR1 is MNHEY and CDR2 is SMNVEV (reference sequence). This CDR3 is 14 amino acids long. The CDR3 loop is CASSPLGGQRELFF. In DNA, the CDR3 is TGTGCCAGCAGTCCCCTGGGGGGGCAAAGGGAGCTGTTTTTT.

The chain carries TRBV29-1 and TRBJ2-5; D uncertain. The tail of the sequence fits TRBJ2-7 better, so the J call may be wrong. The CDR3 contains 11 residues. The germline gives CDR1 SQVTM, CDR2 ANQGSEA. In DNA, the CDR3 is TGCAGCGTTGGTGGTACCTACGAGCAGTACTTC. Amino acids: CSVGGTYEQYF.

This chain's CDR3 is CASSVTSGVTDTQYF. The CDR3 region has the DNA TGTGCCAGCAGCGTGACTAGCGGGGTGACAGATACGCAGTATTTT. The chain carries TRBV7-9 and TRBJ2-3; TRBD2 matches 11 bases. CDR3 length: 15 amino acids. With 5 bases clipped from V and 3 bases from J, the junction kept 4 bases outside the gene matches. Germline lookup yields CDR1 SEHNR and CDR2 FQNEAQ (reference sequence).